This T cell receptor beta chain was sequenced during a study of cytomegalovirus exposure and HLA in healthy donors. Unmatched junction bases numbered 10, after V lost 5 bases and J lost 4 bases. This CDR3 contains 16 residues. CDR1 is MDHEN and CDR2 is SYDVKM in the germline V gene. The PCR made use of 60 Vbeta and 13 Jbeta primers. Profiled with immunoSEQ multiplex PCR; TCRdb holds only in-frame clones, not every one. The top ten hold about 3.4% of the sample, which has 150,000 to 200,000 clones, 76% seen once. On this clone itself: Its antigen is not known.

Whole-study results and caveats: A later look showed TCR association rates differing by HLA locus, highest for DRB1 and lowest for HLA-C. Earlier analysis found most TCR beta V segments productive about 87% or about 30% of the time.

The specimen sequenced was PBMCs. The V gene is TRBV28, the J gene TRBJ1-5; 8 bases line up with TRBD1. This sequence originates from a male donor in good health and CMV-seronegative. The DNA for the CDR3 is TGTGCCAGCAGTCCCGCGGACAGGGCCCTAAATCAGCCCCAGCATTTT. Translation gives CASSPADRALNQPQHF.